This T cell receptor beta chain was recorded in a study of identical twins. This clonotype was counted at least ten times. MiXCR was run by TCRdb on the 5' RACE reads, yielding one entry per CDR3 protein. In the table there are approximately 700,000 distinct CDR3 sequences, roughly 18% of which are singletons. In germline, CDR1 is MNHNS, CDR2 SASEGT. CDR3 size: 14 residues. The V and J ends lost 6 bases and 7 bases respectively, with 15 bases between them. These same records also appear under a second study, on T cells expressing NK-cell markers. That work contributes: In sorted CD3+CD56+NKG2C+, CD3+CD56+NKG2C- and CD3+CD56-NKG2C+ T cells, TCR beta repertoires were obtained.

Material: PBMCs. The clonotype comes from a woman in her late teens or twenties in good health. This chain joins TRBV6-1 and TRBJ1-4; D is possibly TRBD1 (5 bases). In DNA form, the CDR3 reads TGTGCCAGCAGGGTTGAAGGAGGGGCTGAAAAACTGTTTTTT. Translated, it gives CASRVEGGAEKLFF.